The 4 T cell receptor beta chains below all came from one sample that was sequenced in a study of T and B cells in COVID-19 patients. Each TRB amplification used roughly 220-550 ng of genomic DNA from blood. TRB rearrangements were amplified by multiplex PCR with BIOMED2 TRB-A/B primers. Each CDR3 protein is one row after TCRdb ran MiXCR on the multiplex PCR reads. Of thousands of distinct CDR3 sequences in the sample, approximately 26% were seen once. The sequencing sample was made of blood. The receptors come from a human donor with active COVID-19.

This clonotype appeared many times. V gene TRBV5-6 combines with J gene TRBJ2-7; 9 bases line up with TRBD2. V shed 4 bases, J shed 2 bases, and the junction held 4 bases outside the gene matches. This CDR3 comprises 14 residues. Germline CDR1 is SGHDT and CDR2 is YYEEEE. CDR3 sequence reads: CASSLGTSTYEQYF. The CDR3 DNA is TGTGCCAGCAGCCTGGGGACTAGCACCTACGAGCAGTACTTC.

In this sample, this clonotype turned up a few times. This chain uses TRBV6-2 or TRBV6-3 with TRBJ1-5, with no clear D. Germline V gives CDR1 MNHEY, CDR2 SVGEGT. Trimming removed 7 bases from V and 4 bases from J, with 11 bases in between. This CDR3 comprises 13 residues. The CDR3 here is CASNRGWNQPQHF. CDR3 in DNA: TGTGCCAGCAACCGGGGATGGAATCAGCCCCAGCATTTT.

This clonotype is labeled as medium-sized (0.01 to 0.1%). This rearrangement joins TRBV6-1 to TRBJ2-1; 7 bases fit TRBD2. Germline V gene data show CDR1 as MNHNS and CDR2 as SASEGT. The V gene end was trimmed by 8 bases and the J gene end by 0 bases; junction bases not matched to a gene: 7. This CDR3 has 15 amino acids. The CDR3: CASPEVAGSYNEQFF. The CDR3 coding sequence is TGTGCCAGCCCCGAGGTAGCGGGCTCCTACAATGAGCAGTTCTTC.

This clonotype was seen more than once but under ten times. A junction boundary mismatches the germline segment, possibly from a read error. V usage is TRBV11-1 and J usage is TRBJ1-5; possible D gene TRBD1, 6 bases. Germline V gene data show CDR1 as SGHAT and CDR2 as FQDESV (reference sequence). The CDR3 has 14 residues. CDR3 coding DNA: TGCGCCAGCAGCTTGGAGGGAGGGGGGCAGCCCCAGCATTTT. Its translation is CASSLEGGGQPQHF. The full variable domain, its missing parts supplied by reference TRBV11-1 and TRBJ1-5, is EAEVAQSPRYKITEKSQAVAFWCDPISGHATLYWYRQILGQGPELLVQFQDESVVDDSQLPKDRFSAERLKGVDSTLKIQPAELGDSAMYLCASSLEGGGQPQHFGDGTRLSIL.